This TCR beta chain appears in the sequencing data of a study of T cells after yellow fever vaccination. Study-wide findings and caveats: Weaker in magnitude, the secondary response showed a faster peak on day 5 versus 15.

There are a few counts of this clonotype. Its antigen remains unidentified. Looked up from germline, CDR1 is MGHRA and CDR2 is YSYEKL. The junction had 8 bases not matched to a gene; V was cut back by 0 bases and J by 6 bases. The CDR3 is made up of 16 amino acids. TCRdb used MiXCR to reprocess the 5' RACE reads, holding one entry per CDR3 protein. The table includes roughly 350,000 distinct CDR3 sequences, 4.1% detected once. This rearrangement joins TRBV4-1 to TRBJ1-2; TRBD1 agrees at 9 bases. Sample: PBMCs, taken 5 days after the yellow fever booster vaccination. The receptor was derived from a man between 18 and 35 years old who received the YFV17D yellow fever vaccine. The CDR3 reads CASSQDPVWTGDGYTF. CDR3 coding DNA: TGCGCCAGCAGCCAAGATCCGGTCTGGACAGGGGATGGCTACACCTTC.